This entry lists 31 T cell receptor beta chains sequenced from one sample in a study of T-cell memory formation after mild COVID-19. MiXCR, run by TCRdb on the 5' RACE reads, gives a single entry per CDR3 protein. This sample yields about 450,000 distinct CDR3 sequences, of which about 25% are seen a single time; roughly 13% belongs to the top ten. Sample: PBMCs or a T cell subset sorted from them (not recorded which). These receptor sequences come from an adult woman who had mild COVID-19 (a few samples of this study predate the infection). Cell type and time point are not known.

This clonotype was recorded a few times. This chain joins TRBV6-5 and TRBJ2-3, with a weak D call TRBD2 (6 bases). The CDR3 totals 16 residues. Trimming left V 0 bases short and J 3 bases short, with 13 bases between. The V gene's germline CDR1 is MNHEY and CDR2 SVGAGI. The CDR3 spells CASSYSIMGLTDTQYF. CDR3 coding DNA: TGTGCCAGCAGTTACTCGATAATGGGACTGACAGATACGCAGTATTTT.

The CDR3 here is CASSQGTGKGNTIYF. The CDR3 DNA is TGTGCCAGCAGCCAAGGGACAGGGAAGGGAAACACCATATATTTT. The chain recombines TRBV3-1 with TRBJ1-3; 8 bases map to TRBD1. CDR3 length equals 15 residues. The J segment lost 4 bases and the V segment lost 1 base, leaving 3 bases of the junction unmatched. In germline, CDR1 is LGHDT, CDR2 YNNKEL (reference sequence). Using reference TRBV3-1 and TRBJ1-3 for the parts outside the CDR3, the full variable domain is DTAVSQTPKYLVTQMGNDKSIKCEQNLGHDTMYWYKQDSKKFLKIMFSYNNKELIINETVPNRFSPKSPDKAHLNLHINSLELGDSAVYFCASSQGTGKGNTIYFGEGSWLTVV.

This clonotype was observed a few times. The chain has TRBV29-1 and TRBJ2-3; D remains ambiguous. The germline V gene encodes CDR1 SQVTM and CDR2 ANQGSEA. V gave up 4 bases and J gave up 6 bases, with 17 bases separating them. This CDR3 has 14 amino acids. The CDR3 DNA reads TGCAGCGTTGGGTATTCCGGTACGAGGGATACGCAGTATTTT. It is translated as CSVGYSGTRDTQYF.

The chain has TRBV20-1 and TRBJ2-5, with D hard to call. V was clipped by 0 bases and J by 5 bases, with 7 bases between them. CDR1 and CDR2 (germline): DFQATT, SNEGSKA (reference sequence). This CDR3 spans 12 amino acids. In DNA, the CDR3 is TGCAGTGCTAGAGACCATCTGGAGACCCAGTACTTC. Its protein is CSARDHLETQYF.

V is TRBV7-2 and J is TRBJ1-1; perhaps TRBD1 as D (5 bases). Trimming removed 5 bases from V and 5 bases from J, with 12 bases in between. Per the germline V gene, CDR1 is SGHTA and CDR2 is FQGNSA. The CDR3 has 13 residues. The CDR3, as DNA: TGTGCCAGCAGCCAAGGGGCGCATACTGAAGCTTTCTTT. Translating it yields CASSQGAHTEAFF.

This clonotype was detected a few times. The rearrangement links TRBV20-1 to TRBJ1-5, with 8 bases fitting TRBD1. The CDR3 totals 14 residues. The V segment lost 2 bases and the J segment 4 bases; nucleotides outside the gene matches: 4. Germline V gene lookup returns CDR1 DFQATT and CDR2 SNEGSKA (reference sequence). CDR3 DNA sequence: TGCAGTGCTAGACGGACAGGGAGGAATCAGCCCCAGCATTTT. This translates into CSARRTGRNQPQHF.

V usage is TRBV3-1 and J usage is TRBJ2-2; D perhaps matches TRBD1 (6 bases). The CDR3 runs 14 residues. The V gene's germline CDR1 is LGHDT and CDR2 YNNKEL (reference sequence). Trimming took off 3 bases at V and 3 bases at J, with 8 bases between the two ends. CDR3 coding DNA: TGTGCCAGCAGCCAGGGGGCGGACACCGGGGAGCTGTTTTTT. This translates into CASSQGADTGELFF.

The chain uses TRBV7-9 and TRBJ2-5, with no clear D. Germline V lookup: CDR1 SEHNR, CDR2 FQNEAQ (reference sequence). The CDR3 contains 19 residues. Deletions cut 5 bases from V and 2 bases from J, with 27 bases between. The CDR3 spells CASSTPLRPLTVIQETQYF. CDR3 DNA: TGTGCCAGCAGCACCCCCCTTAGGCCTTTAACGGTTATACAAGAGACCCAGTACTTC.

The sample holds a few counts of this clonotype. V is TRBV5-1 and J is TRBJ1-1; D remains unclear. The CDR3 sequence is 13 residues long. The germline gives CDR1 SGHRS, CDR2 YFSETQ. The V and J ends lost 4 bases and 8 bases respectively, with 15 bases between them. The chain's CDR3 is CASSMGSRAEAFF. For the CDR3, the DNA is TGCGCCAGCAGCATGGGGTCTCGAGCGGAAGCTTTCTTT.

This chain connects TRBV7-3 to TRBJ1-1, with 7 bases lining up with TRBD1. The length of the CDR3 is 14 residues. V dropped 0 bases and J dropped 8; count of bases not matched to a gene: 6. The germline V gene encodes CDR1 SGHTA and CDR2 FQGTGA. The CDR3 DNA reads as TGTGCCAGCAGCTTAACGTCTATCAGGGGGGAAGCTTTCTTT. Encoded protein: CASSLTSIRGEAFF.

This clonotype was picked up a small number of times. CDR3 DNA sequence: TGCAGTGCCGACAGGTTGGGACGAGAGACCCAGTACTTC. It specifies CSADRLGRETQYF. This chain uses TRBV20-1 with TRBJ2-5, with TRBD1 as a possible D gene (6 bases). This CDR3 has 13 amino acids. Germline V gene sequence: CDR1 DFQATT, CDR2 SNEGSKA (reference sequence). V shed 6 bases and J shed 4 bases, with 15 bases lying between them.

This clonotype appeared a few times. The chain links TRBV4-2 to TRBJ2-7, with 7 bases lining up with TRBD2. J gave up 4 bases and V 1 base, and 10 bases lay outside the gene matches. The CDR3 spans 16 residues. The germline V gene has CDR1 LGHNA and CDR2 YNFKEQ. The CDR3 loop reads CASSQVIQRTRYEQYF. CDR3 coding DNA: TGTGCCAGCAGCCAAGTTATCCAGAGGACTAGATACGAGCAGTACTTC.

The genes are TRBV29-1 and TRBJ2-2; tentatively, D is TRBD1 or TRBD2 (5 bases each). Trimming stripped 4 bases from V and 2 bases from J, with 8 bases between. The length of the CDR3 is 13 residues. The germline CDR1 and CDR2 sequences are SQVTM and ANQGSEA. Here the CDR3 DNA reads TGCAGCGTTGTAGGGACCAACACCGGGGAGCTGTTTTTT. This gives the protein CSVVGTNTGELFF.

This clonotype has ten or more counts. The chain couples TRBV11-2 to TRBJ2-7; 11 bases line up with TRBD2. Germline lookup yields CDR1 SGHAT and CDR2 FQNNGV. This CDR3 has 15 amino acids. V lost 5 bases, J lost 0 bases, and 3 bases stayed unmatched. CDR3 nucleotide sequence: TGTGCCAGCAGCCAACTAGCGGGGGCCTCCTACGAGCAGTACTTC. This codes for CASSQLAGASYEQYF.

V gene TRBV20-1 combines with J gene TRBJ2-5; 14 positions match TRBD2. This CDR3 has 15 residues. The germline V gene has CDR1 DFQATT and CDR2 SNEGSKA (reference sequence). With 6 bases clipped from V and 5 bases from J, the junction kept 8 bases outside the gene matches. The CDR3 sequence: CSAKGLAGVQETQYF. The CDR3 DNA is TGCAGTGCAAAGGGACTAGCGGGAGTACAGGAGACCCAGTACTTC.

Only a few counts were recorded for this clonotype. The germline gene is not matched at one end of the junction; a read error may be the cause. V usage is TRBV7-9 and J usage is TRBJ2-7; no definite D call. Germline assignment: CDR1 SEHNR and CDR2 FQNEAQ (reference sequence). CDR3 length: 9 residues. The CDR3 is CASSPGWGF. The CDR3 DNA sequence: TGTGCCAGCAGCCCGGGCTGGGGCTTC.

This clonotype turned up a few times. The rearrangement joins TRBV7-3 to TRBJ1-2; D may be TRBD1 (5 bases). The germline gives CDR1 SGHTA, CDR2 FQGTGA. The CDR3 is made up of 13 amino acids. Trimming took 4 bases from V and 8 from J, leaving 14 bases between them. The CDR3 DNA is TGTGCCAGCAGCTCAAGGGACGGACGAGGCTACACCTTC. Residues: CASSSRDGRGYTF.

This clonotype showed up just a few times. The chain combines TRBV6-2 or TRBV6-3 with TRBJ2-1; maybe TRBD1 (6 bases). Germline-derived CDR1 and CDR2 are MNHEY and SVGEGT. The CDR3 spans 15 residues. V was shortened by 2 bases and J by 8 bases, with 16 bases between the two germline ends. CDR3 sequence reads: CASSYGGWGIDEQFF. The CDR3, as DNA: TGTGCCAGCAGTTACGGGGGCTGGGGGATCGATGAGCAGTTCTTC.

V is TRBV16 and J is TRBJ2-7; the match to TRBD1 covers 7 bases. Trimming took 0 bases from V and 2 from J; bases not matched to a gene: 1. The germline gives CDR1 KGHSY, CDR2 FQNENV. CDR3 length: 14 amino acids. CDR3 amino acids: CASSQSGTAYEQYF. CDR3 bases: TGTGCCAGCAGCCAATCGGGGACAGCCTACGAGCAGTACTTC.

The rearrangement links TRBV12-3 or TRBV12-4 to TRBJ2-5, with 11 bases that match TRBD1. The CDR3 spans 14 residues. V dropped 5 bases and J dropped 5; count of bases not matched to a gene: 4. CDR3 sequence reads: CASSRDRGYETQYF. DNA of the CDR3: TGTGCCAGCAGTAGGGACAGGGGGTATGAGACCCAGTACTTC.

This chain joins TRBV19 and TRBJ2-7; D is undetermined. The CDR3 length is 13 residues. The ends were cut back, 3 bases at V and 2 bases at J, with 8 bases in the middle. Germline lookup yields CDR1 LNHDA and CDR2 SQIVND (reference sequence). The CDR3 nucleotides read TGTGCCAGTAGTATGGAGTTCCCCTACGAGCAGTACTTC. This translates into CASSMEFPYEQYF.

The chain combines TRBV7-2 with TRBJ2-2; D might be TRBD1 (5 bases). This CDR3 comprises 15 residues. The germline V gene encodes CDR1 SGHTA and CDR2 FQGNSA. The V end lost 2 bases, the J end lost 2 bases, and 9 bases lay between the germline ends. As DNA, the CDR3 is TGTGCCAGCAGCTTAACAGGATCTAACACCGGGGAGCTGTTTTTT. Its protein is CASSLTGSNTGELFF.

The CDR3 bases are TGTGCCAGCAGTTTGTCAGACTCTACTTATGGCTACACCTTC. This encodes CASSLSDSTYGYTF. The chain links TRBV12-3 or TRBV12-4 to TRBJ1-2; D gene unclear. V dropped 3 bases and J dropped 5 bases, with 13 bases sitting between them. The CDR3 is made up of 14 amino acids.

The rearrangement joins TRBV12-3 or TRBV12-4 to TRBJ1-2; 7 bases line up with TRBD1. The junction had 4 bases not matched to a gene; V was cut back by 5 bases and J by 4 bases. The CDR3 contains 13 residues. The CDR3 sequence is CASSTGEGYGYTF. The CDR3 DNA is TGTGCCAGCAGTACAGGGGAGGGCTATGGCTACACCTTC.

The chain recombines TRBV7-2 with TRBJ1-5; no clear D. Trimming left V 0 bases short and J 6 bases short, with 6 bases between. Germline V gives CDR1 SGHTA, CDR2 FQGNSA. The CDR3 length is 13 residues. CDR3 residues: CASSLAMGQPQHF. The CDR3 DNA reads TGTGCCAGCAGCTTAGCTATGGGTCAGCCCCAGCATTTT.

This clonotype turned up a few times. This sequence joins TRBV29-1 and TRBJ2-7; TRBD1 or TRBD2 may be the D gene (6 bases each). The CDR3 is made up of 12 amino acids. Germline V gene data show CDR1 as SQVTM and CDR2 as ANQGSEA. The CDR3 region is CIPRRGIYEQYF. DNA for the CDR3: TGCATCCCCCGGAGGGGGATCTACGAGCAGTACTTC.

This clonotype was observed a handful of times. This chain uses TRBV20-1 with TRBJ2-1; D unresolved. This CDR3 has 15 residues. V gave up 2 bases and J gave up 9 bases, with 20 bases separating them. Germline V gene sequence: CDR1 DFQATT, CDR2 SNEGSKA (reference sequence). The CDR3: CSARLRSIYLIEQFF. Here the CDR3 DNA reads TGCAGTGCTAGATTGCGGAGTATCTACCTCATTGAGCAGTTCTTC.

This clonotype was detected ten times or more. J is TRBJ2-7 and V is TRBV24-1; D might be TRBD1 (6 bases). The germline V and J ends were trimmed by 9 bases and 5 bases, with 10 bases remaining between them. The CDR3 length is 11 residues. The germline V gene encodes CDR1 KGHDR and CDR2 SFDVKD. In nucleotides, the CDR3 is TGTGCCACCCAACAGGGCCACGAGCAGTACTTC. It encodes CATQQGHEQYF.

V is TRBV5-1 and J is TRBJ2-5; TRBD1 or TRBD2 may be the D gene (6 bases each). Germline lookup yields CDR1 SGHRS and CDR2 YFSETQ. This CDR3 has 13 amino acids. V was shortened by 3 bases and J by 5 bases, with 11 bases between the two germline ends. The CDR3 DNA follows: TGCGCCAGCAGCTCGGGGGCGCGGGAGACCCAGTACTTC. This translates into CASSSGARETQYF.

This clonotype came up a few times. V and J are TRBV12-3 or TRBV12-4 and TRBJ1-1; D might be TRBD1 (5 bases). V was shortened by 3 bases and J by 1 base, with 9 bases between the two germline ends. The CDR3 contains 14 residues. The CDR3 spells CASSFKGRNTEAFF. The CDR3 DNA sequence: TGTGCCAGCAGTTTTAAGGGGCGGAACACTGAAGCTTTCTTT.

The J gene is TRBJ2-5, the V gene TRBV12-3 or TRBV12-4; 11 bases map to TRBD1. Trimming removed 3 bases from V and 5 bases from J; junction bases left unmatched: 8. This CDR3 is built from 16 residues. DNA of the CDR3: TGTGCCAGCAGTTTTCTAGGACAGGGGGCGCGGGAGACCCAGTACTTC. This translates into CASSFLGQGARETQYF.